Listed below are T cell receptor beta chains from one sample, sequenced in a study of Tregs in tolerant kidney transplant recipients. Some clones are missing from TCRdb's copy, which holds only in-frame ones; the method was immunoSEQ multiplex PCR. The sample shows roughly 250,000 clones, approximately 84% of them seen only once. Sequencing used CD4+ T cells from blood. Receptors were obtained from a human donor in good health. Both conserved end residues are part of each CDR3. Fields, in order: clone size, V gene, J gene, CDR3 length, D gene, CDR3 DNA, CDR3 protein. A D gene is named only where the DNA matches it firmly. Only part of the rows carry a size: once, few, many, or a class if the clone is expanded.

clone_size: .; v_call: TRBV2; j_call: TRBJ1-4; cdr3_length: 14; d_call: TRBD1; cdr3_nt: TGTGCCAGCAGGGGAGACAGGGCCAATGAAAAACTGTTTTTT; cdr3_aa: CASRGDRANEKLFF
clone_size: .; v_call: TRBV29-1; j_call: TRBJ1-5; cdr3_length: 13; d_call: .; cdr3_nt: TGCAGCGTTGGGGCAGGGGGCAATCAGCCCCAGCATTTT; cdr3_aa: CSVGAGGNQPQHF
clone_size: .; v_call: TRBV19; j_call: TRBJ2-5; cdr3_length: 14; d_call: .; cdr3_nt: TGTGCCAGTAGTAGTACGGTGGTTCAAGAGACCCAGTACTTC; cdr3_aa: CASSSTVVQETQYF
clone_size: .; v_call: TRBV7-7; j_call: TRBJ1-1; cdr3_length: 17; d_call: .; cdr3_nt: TGTGCTAGCAGCTTAGCGTTAAAGACAGGAGTGAACACTGAAGCTTTCTTT; cdr3_aa: CASSLALKTGVNTEAFF
clone_size: .; v_call: TRBV7-9; j_call: TRBJ1-1; cdr3_length: 12; d_call: .; cdr3_nt: TGTGCCAGCAGCTGGGGGGATGTTGAAGCTTTCTTT; cdr3_aa: CASSWGDVEAFF
clone_size: .; v_call: TRBV5-1; j_call: TRBJ2-7; cdr3_length: 14; d_call: TRBD1; cdr3_nt: TGCGCCAGCAGCGGAGGGACAGGAATCTACGAGCAGTACTTC; cdr3_aa: CASSGGTGIYEQYF
clone_size: .; v_call: TRBV29-1; j_call: TRBJ2-7; cdr3_length: 13; d_call: TRBD1; cdr3_nt: TGCAGCGCCGGAAGCAGGGGGTTGGACGAGCAGTACTTC; cdr3_aa: CSAGSRGLDEQYF
clone_size: .; v_call: TRBV4-1; j_call: TRBJ1-2; cdr3_length: 15; d_call: .; cdr3_nt: TGCGCCAGCAGCCAAGATCAAACAGGGAGGTATGGCTACACCTTC; cdr3_aa: CASSQDQTGRYGYTF
clone_size: .; v_call: TRBV13; j_call: TRBJ2-4; cdr3_length: 12; d_call: .; cdr3_nt: TGTGCCAGCAGCTTTACTGTAAACATTCAGTACTTC; cdr3_aa: CASSFTVNIQYF
clone_size: .; v_call: TRBV29-1; j_call: TRBJ1-3; cdr3_length: 14; d_call: .; cdr3_nt: TGCAGCGTTGAGAAGGGGGGCGCTGGAAACACCATATATTTT; cdr3_aa: CSVEKGGAGNTIYF
clone_size: few; v_call: TRBV4-1; j_call: TRBJ1-1; cdr3_length: 15; d_call: TRBD1; cdr3_nt: TGCGCCAGCAGCCAAGACGAACAGGGGCACACTGAAGCTTTCTTT; cdr3_aa: CASSQDEQGHTEAFF
clone_size: once; v_call: TRBV2; j_call: TRBJ2-1; cdr3_length: 15; d_call: TRBD1; cdr3_nt: TGTGCCAGCAGCGCTGACAGGGAAGGCTACAATGAGCAGTTCTTC; cdr3_aa: CASSADREGYNEQFF
clone_size: once; v_call: TRBV11-3; j_call: TRBJ2-2; cdr3_length: 19; d_call: TRBD2; cdr3_nt: TGTGCCAGCAGCTTAGGGACTAGCGGGAGGGCCCTCGGTCACGGGGAGCTGTTTTTT; cdr3_aa: CASSLGTSGRALGHGELFF
clone_size: .; v_call: TRBV7-9; j_call: TRBJ1-3; cdr3_length: 13; d_call: .; cdr3_nt: TGTGCCAGCAGCCTTAAGGATGGAAACACCATATATTTT; cdr3_aa: CASSLKDGNTIYF
clone_size: .; v_call: TRBV10-3; j_call: TRBJ1-2; cdr3_length: 13; d_call: .; cdr3_nt: TGTGCCATCAGCGACGGCTACAGGGATGGCTACACCTTC; cdr3_aa: CAISDGYRDGYTF
clone_size: .; v_call: TRBV11-2; j_call: TRBJ1-1; cdr3_length: 16; d_call: .; cdr3_nt: TGTGCCAGCAGCTTAGGAGGTATAGGGGTCAGGACTGAAGCTTTCTTT; cdr3_aa: CASSLGGIGVRTEAFF
clone_size: .; v_call: TRBV5-1; j_call: TRBJ1-2; cdr3_length: 16; d_call: TRBD1; cdr3_nt: TGCGCCAGCAGCTTGATCGGGACAGGGGCGCTATATGGCTACACCTTC; cdr3_aa: CASSLIGTGALYGYTF
clone_size: .; v_call: TRBV18; j_call: TRBJ2-7; cdr3_length: 14; d_call: TRBD2; cdr3_nt: TGTGCCAGCTCACCAGCGGGAGCCTCCTACGAGCAGTACTTC; cdr3_aa: CASSPAGASYEQYF
clone_size: few; v_call: TRBV2; j_call: TRBJ1-6; cdr3_length: 11; d_call: .; cdr3_nt: TGTGCCAGCAGCCGAGATTCACCCCTCCACTTT; cdr3_aa: CASSRDSPLHF
clone_size: .; v_call: TRBV5-8; j_call: TRBJ2-2; cdr3_length: 14; d_call: TRBD1; cdr3_nt: TGTGCCAGCAGCTACAGGGGGCTGACCGGGGAGCTGTTTTTT; cdr3_aa: CASSYRGLTGELFF
clone_size: few; v_call: TRBV6-1; j_call: TRBJ1-1; cdr3_length: 13; d_call: .; cdr3_nt: TGTGCCAGCAGCAGGGCTTTCGAGTCTGAAGCTTTCTTT; cdr3_aa: CASSRAFESEAFF
clone_size: once; v_call: TRBV5-1; j_call: TRBJ2-7; cdr3_length: 16; d_call: .; cdr3_nt: TGCGCCAGCAGCTTGCAGCAGGGTATAGGTTTTCGGGAGCAGTACTTC; cdr3_aa: CASSLQQGIGFREQYF
clone_size: .; v_call: TRBV4-1; j_call: TRBJ1-5; cdr3_length: 16; d_call: .; cdr3_nt: TGCGCCAGCAGCCAAGGGACAGCATATAGCAATCAGCCCCAGCATTTT; cdr3_aa: CASSQGTAYSNQPQHF
clone_size: .; v_call: TRBV7-2; j_call: TRBJ2-1; cdr3_length: 11; d_call: .; cdr3_nt: TGTGCCAGCAGCTCCGCTTCTGAGCAGTTCTTC; cdr3_aa: CASSSASEQFF
clone_size: .; v_call: TRBV10-3; j_call: TRBJ2-7; cdr3_length: 14; d_call: .; cdr3_nt: TGTGCCAGTGGCCCTGCCGGGAACAAAGACGAGCAGTACTTC; cdr3_aa: CASGPAGNKDEQYF
clone_size: .; v_call: TRBV27; j_call: TRBJ1-2; cdr3_length: 19; d_call: .; cdr3_nt: TGTGCCAGCAGTTTACTCCGACCCACTCCAGGGGAGAGAGGCTATGGCTACACCTTC; cdr3_aa: CASSLLRPTPGERGYGYTF
clone_size: .; v_call: TRBV6-6; j_call: TRBJ1-1; cdr3_length: 15; d_call: TRBD1; cdr3_nt: TGTGCCAGCAGTCGGACAGGAGGCGTGAACACTGAAGCTTTCTTT; cdr3_aa: CASSRTGGVNTEAFF
clone_size: .; v_call: TRBV5-1; j_call: TRBJ2-2; cdr3_length: 14; d_call: .; cdr3_nt: TGCGCCAGCAGCTTTGCACAGCCCACCGGGGAGCTGTTTTTT; cdr3_aa: CASSFAQPTGELFF
clone_size: .; v_call: TRBV7-9; j_call: TRBJ2-7; cdr3_length: 15; d_call: TRBD1; cdr3_nt: TGTGCCAGCAGCGAGAAGACAGGGGCCAAGGGGGAGCAGTACTTC; cdr3_aa: CASSEKTGAKGEQYF
clone_size: .; v_call: TRBV12-2; j_call: TRBJ1-1; cdr3_length: 13; d_call: .; cdr3_nt: TGTGCAAGTCGCTTATCCTCACACACTGAAGCTTTCTTT; cdr3_aa: CASRLSSHTEAFF
clone_size: .; v_call: TRBV7-7; j_call: TRBJ2-5; cdr3_length: 16; d_call: TRBD2; cdr3_nt: TGTGCTAGCAGCTTAGCGGGAGCGGGGGCCCAAGAGACCCAGTACTTC; cdr3_aa: CASSLAGAGAQETQYF
clone_size: .; v_call: TRBV27; j_call: TRBJ2-6; cdr3_length: 17; d_call: TRBD1; cdr3_nt: TGTGCCAGCAGTGGATGGACAGGGGGCGCTGGGGCCAACGTCCTGACTTTC; cdr3_aa: CASSGWTGGAGANVLTF
clone_size: .; v_call: TRBV18; j_call: TRBJ1-6; cdr3_length: 14; d_call: .; cdr3_nt: TGTGCCAGCTCACCAGGGGGCCTTAATTCACCCCTCCACTTT; cdr3_aa: CASSPGGLNSPLHF
clone_size: .; v_call: TRBV7-9; j_call: TRBJ2-5; cdr3_length: 15; d_call: TRBD1; cdr3_nt: TGTGCCAGCAGCTTCGGGACAGGGCTACAAGAGACCCAGTACTTC; cdr3_aa: CASSFGTGLQETQYF
clone_size: .; v_call: TRBV11-2; j_call: TRBJ1-1; cdr3_length: 13; d_call: .; cdr3_nt: TGTGCCAGCAGCCGAACACAGAACACTGAAGCTTTCTTT; cdr3_aa: CASSRTQNTEAFF